This passage covers 19 T cell receptor beta chains from one sample sequenced in a study of tumor and adjacent non-tumor tissue in lung cancer. No cell sorting was done before RNA was extracted from the tissue. Distant lung tissue was collected more than 3 cm away from the tumor edge. TCRbeta libraries were built with three rounds of nested PCR, modified from ARM-PCR. TCRdb used MiXCR to reprocess the multiplex PCR reads, holding one entry per CDR3 protein. The profile covers about 76,000 distinct CDR3 sequences, with roughly 80% appearing a single time and about 51% taken by the ten largest. The sequencing sample was made of distant non-tumor lung tissue. These receptors originate from a man in his sixties with non-small cell lung cancer.

To note about this clonotype: One junction end does not reproduce the germline sequence, and a read error may be involved. The rearrangement links TRBV4-3 to TRBJ2-3; D unresolved. The V gene's germline CDR1 is LGHNA and CDR2 YSLEER. The CDR3 spans 15 residues. The CDR3 loop reads CASSQDKPRRDTHYF. In DNA, the CDR3 is TGCGCCAGCAGCCAAGACAAGCCGCGGCGAGATACGCACTATTTT.

This rearrangement joins TRBV20-1 to TRBJ2-7, with D hard to call. Deletions cut 2 bases from V and 3 bases from J, with 14 bases between. Looked up from germline, CDR1 is DFQATT and CDR2 is SNEGSKA (reference sequence). The CDR3 covers 14 residues. CDR3 sequence: CSARNLRWDYEQYF. The CDR3 DNA sequence: TGCAGTGCTAGAAACCTGAGATGGGACTACGAGCAGTACTTC.

About this clonotype: The junction does not match germline at one end; this may be a read error. The chain is built from TRBV6-1 and TRBJ2-1, with D possibly being TRBD2 (5 bases). In germline, CDR1 is MNHNS, CDR2 SASEGT. The CDR3 is 14 amino acids. CDR3 region: CTSGLLVEINEQFF. CDR3 sequence (DNA): TGTACCAGCGGCTTACTAGTGGAGATAAATGAGCAGTTCTTC.

This clonotype has only a few counts. Possible read error: a much larger clone is one base away. This chain uses TRBV6-2 or TRBV6-3 with TRBJ2-5; TRBD1 or TRBD2 may be the D gene (5 bases each). Germline V gene lookup returns CDR1 MNHEY and CDR2 SVGEGT. CDR3 length: 14 amino acids. The CDR3 is CASRRGLGSEAQYF. Here the CDR3 DNA reads TGTGCCAGCAGACGGGGCCTAGGTTCAGAGGCCCAGTACTTC.

This clonotype has just one count. This chain connects TRBV20-1 to TRBJ2-1, with a weak D call TRBD2 (6 bases). Germline CDR1 reads DFQATT; CDR2 reads SNEGSKA (reference sequence). The CDR3 extends over 14 amino acids. The CDR3 reads CNTSPRRVDNEQFF. Here the CDR3 DNA reads TGCAATACTAGCCCCCGTCGGGTAGACAATGAGCAGTTCTTC.

On this clonotype itself: It is likely a read error, because the conserved phenylalanine at the end of the CDR3 is missing. The gene calls are TRBV20-1 and TRBJ1-1; 9 nucleotides line up with TRBD1. Germline CDR1 is DFQATT and CDR2 is SNEGSKA (reference sequence). Unmatched junction bases numbered 6, after V lost 6 bases and J lost 4 bases. This CDR3 is built from 13 residues. The CDR3 is CSAYRGPSTEAFI. The CDR3 DNA is TGCAGTGCCTACAGGGGGCCGAGCACTGAAGCTTTCATT.

Details on this clonotype: A read error may be the cause here, since a much bigger clone is one base away. The chain has TRBV11-2 and TRBJ2-2; the D is unclear. The V gene's germline CDR1 is SGHAT and CDR2 FQNNGV. The CDR3 consists of 14 residues. V gave up 1 base and J gave up 5 bases, with 8 bases separating them. The CDR3 DNA is TGTGCCAGCAGCTTAGCGCAGGAGACCGGGGAGCTGTTTTTT. It yields the protein CASSLAQETGELFF.

With respect to this clonotype: The junction and the germline gene differ at one end; a read error may be behind it. The chain recombines TRBV29-1 with TRBJ2-3; D is perhaps TRBD1 (6 bases). The CDR3 contains 12 residues. Germline assignment: CDR1 SQVTM and CDR2 ANQGSEA. CDR3 sequence reads: CSIDRRTDTLYF. CDR3 in DNA: TGCAGCATTGACAGGCGCACAGATACGCTGTATTTT.

This clonotype showed up just once. One end of the junction varies from germline; a read error may be responsible. The chain links TRBV11-1 to TRBJ2-7; the match to TRBD2 covers 8 bases. Germline V gene sequence: CDR1 SGHAT, CDR2 FQDESV (reference sequence). The CDR3 loop spans 15 amino acids. CDR3 region: CTSSRTSRTADEQYF. The CDR3 nucleotides read TGTACCAGCAGTAGGACTAGCAGGACTGCAGACGAGCAGTACTTC.

The chain recombines TRBV5-4 with TRBJ2-2, with 9 bases fitting TRBD1. The CDR3 extends over 16 amino acids. Per the germline V gene, CDR1 is SGHNT and CDR2 is YYREEE (reference sequence). J gave up 13 bases and V 0 bases, and 13 bases lay outside the gene matches. The CDR3 here is CASSLAQGANTGRLFF. CDR3 bases: TGTGCCAGCAGCTTGGCACAGGGGGCGAACACCGGGAGGCTGTTTTTT.

As regards this clonotype: At one end the junction does not follow the germline gene, possibly because of a read error. The CDR3 DNA reads as TGTGCCAGCAGCAAAACGGCCAGGGAAGAGACCCAATACTTC. Protein product: CASSKTAREETQYF. The V gene is TRBV11-3, the J gene TRBJ2-5; possibly TRBD1 for D (5 bases). Germline CDR1 is SGHNT and CDR2 is YENEEA. The length of the CDR3 is 14 residues.

In nucleotides, the CDR3 is TGTGCCAGCAGCTCCAGGACCGTCGTGGACTATGGCTACACCTTC. Amino acid sequence: CASSSRTVVDYGYTF. This chain connects TRBV11-2 to TRBJ1-2; D unclear. The germline V and J ends were trimmed by 4 bases and 3 bases, with 15 bases remaining between them. Per germline, CDR1 SGHAT and CDR2 FQNNGV. This CDR3 has 15 amino acids.

The V and J genes are TRBV11-2 and TRBJ1-2; D ambiguous. Per the germline V gene, CDR1 is SGHAT and CDR2 is FQNNGV. Trimming shortened V by 2 bases and J by 8 bases, and 18 bases separated the two germline ends. The CDR3 spans 15 residues. As DNA, the CDR3 is TGTGCCAGCAGCTTAATTATGGGGAATTATTACGGCTACACCTTC. This sequence encodes CASSLIMGNYYGYTF.

This clonotype was counted ten times or more. CDR3 loop: CASSDGPGAGTEAFF. In nucleotides, the CDR3 is TGTGCCAGCAGCGATGGGCCGGGGGCCGGAACTGAAGCTTTCTTT. The genes are TRBV6-1 and TRBJ1-1; D may be TRBD1 (6 bases). CDR3 length: 15 residues. V shed 6 bases and J shed 5 bases, with 19 bases lying between them. In germline, CDR1 is MNHNS, CDR2 SASEGT.

This clonotype was detected only once. One end of the junction is discordant with germline, which a read error may explain. The chain's CDR3 is CASSSEFRGELFF. In DNA, the CDR3 is TGTGCCAGCAGCTCCGAATTTCGCGGGGAACTGTTTTTT. V is TRBV11-3 and J is TRBJ2-2, with D possibly TRBD2 on 6 matching bases. Germline V lookup: CDR1 SGHNT, CDR2 YENEEA. The CDR3 is 13 amino acids.

This chain connects TRBV5-4 to TRBJ2-2; tentatively, D is TRBD1 or TRBD2 (5 bases each). V gave up 9 bases and J gave up 1 base, with 19 bases separating them. The CDR3 contains 16 residues. Germline V gene sequence: CDR1 SGHNT, CDR2 YYREEE (reference sequence). The CDR3 loop is CANHMTGRENTGELFF. The CDR3 nucleotides are TGTGCCAACCATATGACGGGACGGGAGAACACCGGGGAGCTGTTTTTT.

The chain links TRBV20-1 to TRBJ2-7; D tentatively fits TRBD1 or TRBD2 (5 bases each). The CDR3 runs to 11 residues. CDR1 DFQATT and CDR2 SNEGSKA come from the germline V gene (reference sequence). The CDR3 sequence: CDARDLYEQYF. The CDR3 nucleotides read TGCGATGCTAGGGACCTATACGAGCAGTACTTC.

This clonotype was observed once. The chain employs TRBV6-1 and TRBJ2-3; TRBD1 might be the D (6 bases). The germline V and J ends were trimmed by 6 bases and 2 bases, with 15 bases remaining between them. Germline V gene lookup returns CDR1 MNHNS and CDR2 SASEGT. This CDR3 region has 15 residues. The CDR3 sequence is CASSLEQGITDTQYF. In DNA, the CDR3 is TGTGCCAGCAGCCTGGAACAGGGCATCACAGATACGCAGTATTTT.

As for this clonotype: Germline and junction disagree at one end, which may indicate a read error. This chain connects TRBV12-3 or TRBV12-4 to TRBJ2-5, with D tentatively TRBD2 (5 bases). This CDR3 contains 15 residues. CDR3 loop: CASSPPGVSREAQYF. As DNA, the CDR3 is TGTGCCAGCAGCCCCCCCGGGGTGTCGCGAGAGGCCCAGTACTTC.